This is a list of T cell receptor beta chains from one sample in a study of cytomegalovirus exposure and HLA in healthy donors. Measured with immunoSEQ multiplex PCR; TCRdb has only the in-frame clones, and not every one. This table has around 150,000 clones, about 80% appearing once. Sequenced: PBMCs. These receptors were obtained from a young man in good health and CMV-seronegative. The CDR3 runs from the conserved cysteine through the conserved F or W. A D gene is named only where the DNA matches it firmly. Where a row states a size, it is once, few, many or the class of an expanded clone; other rows omit it.

V	size	J	D	DNA	CDR3
TRBV4-1	once	TRBJ2-2	.	TGCGCCAGCAGCCAAGGAGGGCTCGTGGTCACCGGGGAGCTGTTTTTT	CASSQGGLVVTGELFF
TRBV30	.	TRBJ1-1	.	TGTGCCTGGAGCCACCAGAGGGACACTGAAGCTTTCTTT	CAWSHQRDTEAFF
TRBV7-9	once	TRBJ1-3	TRBD1	TGTGCCAGCAGCTTAGAGGCAGGGGGATCTTCTGGAAACACCATATATTTT	CASSLEAGGSSGNTIYF
TRBV6-5	.	TRBJ1-2	TRBD1	TGTGCCAGCAGTTACGGGGACAGTCCCATCGGAGAAACCTTC	CASSYGDSPIGETF
TRBV18	.	TRBJ1-1	.	TGTGCCAGCTCGACAGGCGAGAACACTGAAGCTTTCTTT	CASSTGENTEAFF
TRBV29-1	.	TRBJ2-2	TRBD2	TGCAGCGTTATTGGTCTAGCGGGATTAGTCGGGGAGCTGTTTTTT	CSVIGLAGLVGELFF
TRBV6-1	.	TRBJ2-6	.	TGTGCCAGCAGCGGACATTCAATCCGGGTCCTGACTTTC	CASSGHSIRVLTF
TRBV4-2	.	TRBJ2-2	TRBD2	TGTGCCAGCAGCCGAGTCAAACCCGGGACTAGCGCCGGGGAGCTGTTTTTT	CASSRVKPGTSAGELFF
TRBV5-1	.	TRBJ2-2	.	TGCGCCAGCAGCTTGGTGACAGCGAACACCGGGGAGCTGTTTTTT	CASSLVTANTGELFF
TRBV2	.	TRBJ2-1	.	TGTGCCAGCAGTGAAGCAAGGGGTTACGCGAATGAGCAGTTCTTC	CASSEARGYANEQFF
TRBV18	.	TRBJ2-5	TRBD2	TGTGCCAGCTCACCGCTAGGCGGGACTAGCGGGCCAGAGACCCAGTACTTC	CASSPLGGTSGPETQYF
TRBV19	.	TRBJ2-7	TRBD2	TGTGCCAGTAGCCCACTAGCGGGAGGGTCCGACGAGCAGTACTTC	CASSPLAGGSDEQYF
TRBV28	few	TRBJ1-2	.	TGTGCCAGCAGGACCTCGCGGGGTGGCTACACCTTC	CASRTSRGGYTF
TRBV10-3	few	TRBJ2-3	TRBD2	TGTGCCATCAGTGGTGGGAGGGCTTGGAGTAGCACAGATACGCAGTATTTT	CAISGGRAWSSTDTQYF
TRBV7-9	once	TRBJ2-1	TRBD2	TGTGCCAGCAGCTTCAGCGGGAGGGCAAGAAATGAGCAGTTCTTC	CASSFSGRARNEQFF
TRBV7-2	.	TRBJ2-2	TRBD1	TGTGCCAGCAGCTTAGGGACAGGGGCCAGGGATCTGTTTTTT	CASSLGTGARDLFF
TRBV4-1	.	TRBJ2-7	TRBD1	TGCGCCAGCAGCCAAGGTGACAGGGGGCGTTACGAGCAGTACTTC	CASSQGDRGRYEQYF
TRBV19	.	TRBJ2-6	TRBD2	TGTGCCAGTAGCCCGGGGGGACCCCGCTCTGGGGCCAACGTCCTGACTTTC	CASSPGGPRSGANVLTF
TRBV28	.	TRBJ1-2	TRBD1	TGTGCCAGCAGTTTTTCGAGCAGGGGGCGCGTGGGCTACACCTTC	CASSFSSRGRVGYTF
TRBV10-2	.	TRBJ2-7	TRBD1	TGCGCCAGCAGTGAGGGCGGACAGGGCCACGAGCAGTACTTC	CASSEGGQGHEQYF
TRBV29-1	.	TRBJ2-1	.	TGCAGCGTTGAAGCAACGGAGGGGGGGGAGCAGTTCTTC	CSVEATEGGEQFF
TRBV5-4	.	TRBJ2-4	.	TGTGCCAGCACCCGGGGTGGGGTAACCCCCAAAAACATTCAGTACTTC	CASTRGGVTPKNIQYF
TRBV6-1	few	TRBJ1-4	TRBD1	TGTGCCAGCACTTTAGGACAGGGGAGGAATGAAAAACTGTTTTTT	CASTLGQGRNEKLFF
TRBV6-6	few	TRBJ1-3	.	TGTGCCAGCAGTCAGGACAGCTACTCTGGAAACACCATATATTTT	CASSQDSYSGNTIYF
TRBV28	.	TRBJ2-2	TRBD2	TGTGCCAGTCAGACTAGCGGGAGGAGACGGACCGGGGAGCTGTTTTTT	CASQTSGRRRTGELFF
TRBV27	.	TRBJ1-1	.	TGTGCCAGCAGTTTATTTCGAGGTACTGAAGCTTTCTTT	CASSLFRGTEAFF
TRBV6-6	few	TRBJ1-1	.	TGTGCCAGCAGCTCCTTCGCAGAGAACACTGAAGCTTTCTTT	CASSSFAENTEAFF
TRBV27	.	TRBJ1-5	.	TGTGCCAGCAGTTCCAGGGGTAGTTTTCAGCCCCAGCATTTT	CASSSRGSFQPQHF
TRBV27	.	TRBJ1-3	TRBD1	TGTGCCAGCAGTTTATCGATGAGGACAGGGTACGGAAACACCATATATTTT	CASSLSMRTGYGNTIYF
TRBV6-1	few	TRBJ1-1	.	TGTGCCAAAACAGGGCTGGGCCACACTGAAGCTTTCTTT	CAKTGLGHTEAFF
TRBV28	.	TRBJ2-1	.	TGTGCCAGCAGCCCCCGGCGGGGCCACAATGAGCAGTTCTTC	CASSPRRGHNEQFF
TRBV7-9	.	TRBJ2-3	TRBD1	TGTGCCAGCAGCGCCCGGGACAGGGGGTTCACAGATACGCAGTATTTT	CASSARDRGFTDTQYF
TRBV27	once	TRBJ2-1	TRBD1	TGTGCCACCTCGGATGGGACAGGATACAATGAGCAGTTCTTC	CATSDGTGYNEQFF
TRBV9	once	TRBJ1-2	TRBD1	TGTGCCAGCAGCGTAGATGATATATGGACAGGGGTTCATCGACCCACTAACTATGGCTACACCTTC	CASSVDDIWTGVHRPTNYGYTF
TRBV7-2	.	TRBJ2-3	TRBD2	TGTGCCAGCAGCTTAGCGCCAAAGACTAGCGGAAGCACAGATACGCAGTATTTT	CASSLAPKTSGSTDTQYF
TRBV7-6	few	TRBJ1-1	.	TGTGCCAGCAGCCTTAGTTTGAACACTGAAGCTTTCTTT	CASSLSLNTEAFF
TRBV10-1	.	TRBJ2-2	.	TGCGCCAGCAGTGAGTACGGGGGACTCTACACCGGGGAGCTGTTTTTT	CASSEYGGLYTGELFF
TRBV29-1	.	TRBJ1-2	.	TGCAGCGTTGACTTTTACAGGGAAGTCGACTATTCCTATGGCTACACCTTC	CSVDFYREVDYSYGYTF
TRBV6-1	.	TRBJ2-4	.	TGTGCCAGCAGTGAAGCCCCCCAGGTCACCCAGTACTTC	CASSEAPQVTQYF
TRBV7-9	few	TRBJ2-3	TRBD2	TGTGCCAGCAGCCCCGCGGGCGGGAGTGCCACAGATACGCAGTATTTT	CASSPAGGSATDTQYF
TRBV6-1	.	TRBJ2-7	TRBD1	TGTGCCAGCAGTGTGATAGGACAGGGGTCCTACGAGCAGTACTTC	CASSVIGQGSYEQYF
TRBV18	.	TRBJ2-1	.	TGTGCCAGCTCGCCGCTACCGGGAAGTTACAATGAGCAGTTCTTC	CASSPLPGSYNEQFF
TRBV5-4	.	TRBJ2-4	TRBD1	TGTGCCAGCAGCTTGAGGGGGACAGGGTTTCAGTACTTC	CASSLRGTGFQYF
TRBV29-1	.	TRBJ2-3	.	TGCAGCTCGCGGACAGATAGCACAGATACGCAGTATTTT	CSSRTDSTDTQYF
TRBV5-1	.	TRBJ2-1	TRBD2	TGCGCCAGCAGCTTGGAAACGGGACTAGGCTATGAGCAGTTCTTC	CASSLETGLGYEQFF
TRBV19	.	TRBJ1-4	TRBD1	TGTGCCAGTATTGACAGGGGGCGCGGTGAAAAACTGTTTTTT	CASIDRGRGEKLFF
TRBV29-1	.	TRBJ1-4	TRBD1	TGCAGCGTTGAAGGCGGGACAGTGGGGGAAAAACTGTTTTTT	CSVEGGTVGEKLFF
TRBV19	.	TRBJ2-7	.	TGTGCCAGTAGTATAAGCCAAGCGGGTTCCTACGAGCAGTACTTC	CASSISQAGSYEQYF
TRBV6-1	few	TRBJ2-7	TRBD1	TGTGCCAGCACCCCGACAGGGGAGAGGTACGAGCAGTACTTC	CASTPTGERYEQYF